The 27 T cell receptor beta chains below come from one sample, sequenced in a study of shared T cell receptors in the human thymus. The assay was immunoSEQ multiplex PCR, and TCRdb's table has in-frame clones only and misses some. This sample has over 450,000 clones, with 78% found just once. This same sample was also part of a study on human thymus T cells.

Sequenced sample: thymocytes. All receptors derive from a boy under two years old with a congenital heart defect.

This chain links TRBV18 with TRBJ1-3, with a weak D call TRBD1 (5 bases). Germline CDR1 reads KGHSH; CDR2 reads LQKENI. The CDR3 loop spans 15 amino acids. Trimming took 3 bases from V and 2 from J, leaving 11 bases between them. CDR3 sequence: CASSPGGGAGNTIYF. Here the CDR3 DNA reads TGTGCCAGCTCACCCGGGGGGGGAGCTGGAAACACCATATATTTT.

The chain uses TRBV14 and TRBJ2-7; 9 positions match TRBD2. Germline V CDR1 and CDR2: SGHDN, FVKESK. This CDR3 spans 14 amino acids. V was clipped by 4 bases and J by 0 bases; unmatched bases: 1. CDR3 amino acids: CASSPSGVSYEQYF. In DNA, the CDR3 is TGTGCCAGCAGCCCTAGCGGGGTCTCCTACGAGCAGTACTTC.

CDR3 nucleotide sequence: TGTGCCAGCTCACCCCGGACTAGCGGGAGGATCCCCCCATACTACGAGCAGTACTTC. This codes for CASSPRTSGRIPPYYEQYF. The V gene is TRBV18, the J gene TRBJ2-7; 14 bases are shared with TRBD2. The CDR3 covers 19 residues. Germline assignment: CDR1 KGHSH and CDR2 LQKENI. With V trimmed by 3 bases and J by 3 bases, 13 bases remained unmatched.

The sample holds one count of this clone. J is TRBJ2-1 and V is TRBV11-3; D uncertain. V lost 3 bases to trimming and J lost 5 bases, with 20 bases between them. CDR3 length: 17 residues. Germline V lookup: CDR1 SGHNT, CDR2 YENEEA. The CDR3 nucleotides are TGTGCCAGCAGCTTTAAATCGTACGGAGTCCTTAACAATGAGCAGTTCTTC. Amino acid sequence: CASSFKSYGVLNNEQFF.

This sequence joins TRBV27 and TRBJ2-2; D may be TRBD1 (5 bases). The V end lost 5 bases, the J end lost 6 bases, and 10 bases lay between the germline ends. CDR3 length equals 13 residues. The germline gives CDR1 MNHEY, CDR2 SMNVEV (reference sequence). CDR3 residues: CASSPPGSGELFF. In nucleotides, the CDR3 is TGTGCCAGCAGTCCCCCAGGGTCCGGGGAGCTGTTTTTT.

The genes are TRBV6-1 and TRBJ2-5, with 11 bases aligning to TRBD2. Looked up from germline, CDR1 is MNHNS and CDR2 is SASEGT. J was trimmed by 2 bases and V by 3 bases; bases with no gene match: 5. The CDR3 is 16 residues long. DNA of the CDR3: TGTGCCAGCAGTGACCCCGGGACTAGCGGTCAAGAGACCCAGTACTTC. Protein sequence: CASSDPGTSGQETQYF.

The rearrangement links TRBV5-1 to TRBJ2-2; tentative D call: TRBD2 (5 bases). This CDR3 has 15 amino acids. The ends were cut back, 2 bases at V and 0 bases at J, with 8 bases in the middle. CDR1 SGHRS and CDR2 YFSETQ come from the germline V gene. CDR3 bases: TGCGCCAGCAGCTTACAGAGGGCGAACACCGGGGAGCTGTTTTTT. As protein: CASSLQRANTGELFF. The full variable domain, with the rest looked up from reference TRBV5-1 and TRBJ2-2, is KAGVTQTPRYLIKTRGQQVTLSCSPISGHRSVSWYQQTPGQGLQFLFEYFSETQRNKGNFPGRFSGRQFSNSRSEMNVSTLELGDSALYLCASSLQRANTGELFFGEGSRLTVL.

The CDR3 nucleotides are TGTGCCAGCAGTTTAGGAAGGGGGCCTGCGCGGTACGAGCAGTACTTC. The encoded protein is CASSLGRGPARYEQYF. This chain joins TRBV28 and TRBJ2-7; 7 bases line up with TRBD1. V lost 2 bases, J lost 4 bases, and 11 bases stayed unmatched. Germline CDR1 reads MDHEN; CDR2 reads SYDVKM. This CDR3 comprises 16 residues.

The rearrangement joins TRBV30 to TRBJ2-1; D possibly corresponds to TRBD1 (6 bases). The CDR3 is made up of 16 amino acids. Germline loops: CDR1 GTSNPN, CDR2 SVGIG (reference sequence). V was cut by 3 bases and J by 5 bases, with 20 bases left in between. This CDR3 is CAWSLYRVAHDNEQFF. The CDR3 nucleotides are TGTGCCTGGAGCTTATACAGGGTCGCCCACGACAATGAGCAGTTCTTC. Looking up the rest from reference TRBV30 and TRBJ2-1 gives the full variable domain: SQTIHQWPATLVQPVGSPLSLECTVEGTSNPNLYWYRQAAGRGLQLLFYSVGIGQISSEVPQNLSASRPQDRQFILSSKKLLLSDSGFYLCAWSLYRVAHDNEQFFGPGTRLTVL.

The gene calls are TRBV28 and TRBJ2-7; 7 positions match TRBD2. Germline V gives CDR1 MDHEN, CDR2 SYDVKM. The CDR3 is 12 amino acids. With 8 bases clipped from V and 1 base from J, the junction kept 2 bases outside the gene matches. The CDR3 region is CASGEGSYEQYF. The CDR3, as DNA: TGTGCCAGCGGGGAGGGGTCCTACGAGCAGTACTTC.

This sequence joins TRBV7-6 and TRBJ1-4; D might be TRBD1 (5 bases). This CDR3 comprises 15 residues. Germline CDR1 reads SGHVS; CDR2 reads FNYEAQ. Trimming took 5 bases from V and 3 from J, leaving 13 bases between them. The CDR3 loop is CASSPGGVSNEKLFF. CDR3 nucleotides: TGTGCCAGCAGCCCCGGGGGGGTATCTAATGAAAAACTGTTTTTT.

The chain uses TRBV7-8 and TRBJ2-1, with TRBD2 matching over 9 bases. V lost 0 bases to trimming and J lost 2 bases; unmatched junction nucleotides: 5. Germline assignment: CDR1 SGHVS and CDR2 FQNEAQ. This CDR3 has 17 amino acids. The CDR3 reads CASSLALSGRTYNEQFF. The CDR3 DNA reads TGTGCCAGCAGCTTAGCGCTGAGCGGGAGGACCTACAATGAGCAGTTCTTC. Complete variable domain (other parts from reference TRBV7-8 and TRBJ2-1): GAGVSQSPRYKVAKRGQDVALRCDPISGHVSLFWYQQALGQGPEFLTYFQNEAQLDKSGLPSDRFFAERPEGSVSTLKIQRTQQEDSAVYLCASSLALSGRTYNEQFFGPGTRLTVL.

This chain links TRBV11-2 with TRBJ2-1; 7 bases are a match to TRBD1. Germline values: CDR1 SGHAT, CDR2 FQNNGV. V lost 8 bases and J lost 6; bases outside the gene matches: 4. The CDR3 runs to 12 residues. The CDR3 DNA is TGTGCCAGCGGCCCAGGGGGCAATGAGCAGTTCTTC. Protein sequence: CASGPGGNEQFF.

The chain has TRBV19 and TRBJ1-5; tentative D call: TRBD1 (6 bases). Germline loops: CDR1 LNHDA, CDR2 SQIVND (reference sequence). The CDR3 is 16 amino acids. The ends were cut back, 1 base at V and 0 bases at J, with 10 bases in the middle. CDR3 DNA sequence: TGTGCCAGTAGTATAGGGGGGACAACTAGCAATCAGCCCCAGCATTTT. It encodes CASSIGGTTSNQPQHF.

V usage is TRBV5-4 and J usage is TRBJ2-7, with 10 bases aligning to TRBD1. The CDR3 runs to 17 residues. J gave up 6 bases and V 4 bases, and 16 bases lay outside the gene matches. Looked up from germline, CDR1 is SGHNT and CDR2 is YYREEE (reference sequence). CDR3 in DNA: TGTGCCAGCAGCCCCGATAATGCGCCGGGACAGGGGACCGAGCAGTACTTC. Protein product: CASSPDNAPGQGTEQYF.

The V and J genes are TRBV15 and TRBJ2-2; 8 bases fit TRBD2. This CDR3 has 16 residues. V gave up 5 bases and J gave up 4 bases; unmatched junction bases: 9. Germline lookup yields CDR1 LNHNV and CDR2 YYDKDF (reference sequence). CDR3 region: CATSRRAGVGTGELFF. The CDR3 DNA reads as TGTGCCACCAGCCGGAGAGCGGGAGTTGGCACCGGGGAGCTGTTTTTT.

A few counts support this clone. V usage is TRBV25-1 and J usage is TRBJ1-3, with D maybe TRBD1 (5 bases). Per the germline V gene, CDR1 is MGHDK and CDR2 is SYGVNS. This CDR3 comprises 18 residues. Trimming pared 2 bases from V and 2 bases from J, leaving 19 bases between. The CDR3 sequence is CASSEPAGQGNAGNTIYF. The CDR3 nucleotides are TGTGCCAGCAGTGAACCCGCGGGGCAGGGTAACGCTGGAAACACCATATATTTT.

The chain links TRBV2 to TRBJ1-2; 10 nucleotides agree with TRBD1. V lost 6 bases, J lost 5 bases, and 12 bases stayed unmatched. The CDR3 sequence is 16 residues long. CDR1 and CDR2 (germline): SNHLY, FYNNEI. In DNA form, the CDR3 reads TGTGCCAGCAGCCCGACAGGGGGCCAGGCCCCTTATGGCTACACCTTC. Encoded protein: CASSPTGGQAPYGYTF.

This clone was recorded a few times. The rearrangement uses TRBV4-3 and TRBJ2-7; TRBD1 aligns across 9 bases. The length of the CDR3 is 15 residues. The V gene's germline CDR1 is LGHNA and CDR2 YSLEER. The ends lost 4 bases at V and 2 bases at J; junction bases unmatched: 6. The CDR3 region is CASSPAGQGPYEQYF. The CDR3 coding sequence is TGCGCCAGCAGCCCGGCGGGACAGGGCCCCTACGAGCAGTACTTC.

The chain links TRBV9 to TRBJ2-1; weak D call: TRBD2 (7 bases). The CDR3 extends over 17 amino acids. The germline V gene encodes CDR1 SGDLS and CDR2 YYNGEE. Trimming cost V 3 bases and J 1 base, with 17 bases left between them. CDR3 sequence: CASSAGEGETSYNEQFF. The CDR3 DNA reads as TGTGCCAGCAGCGCAGGGGAGGGGGAGACTTCCTACAATGAGCAGTTCTTC.

This chain links TRBV4-1 with TRBJ2-1; 7 nucleotides align to TRBD2. With 4 bases clipped from V and 1 base from J, the junction kept 7 bases outside the gene matches. The CDR3 sequence is 16 residues long. CDR1 MGHRA and CDR2 YSYEKL come from the germline V gene. CDR3 sequence reads: CASSPGRESSYNEQFF. CDR3 sequence (DNA): TGCGCCAGCAGCCCGGGGCGGGAGTCATCCTACAATGAGCAGTTCTTC.

The chain joins TRBV11-2 to TRBJ2-3; no firm D call. Looked up from germline, CDR1 is SGHAT and CDR2 is FQNNGV. V lost 7 bases and J 5 bases, leaving 16 bases between the germline ends. This CDR3 is 14 amino acids long. Here the CDR3 DNA reads TGTGCCAGCACTTCCCCCAGCGAAGGAGATACGCAGTATTTT. Protein sequence: CASTSPSEGDTQYF. Variable domain in full (rest from reference TRBV11-2 and TRBJ2-3): EAGVAQSPRYKIIEKRQSVAFWCNPISGHATLYWYQQILGQGPKLLIQFQNNGVVDDSQLPKDRFSAERLKGVDSTLKIQPAKLEDSAVYLCASTSPSEGDTQYFGPGTRLTVL.

This clone was observed a handful of times. This chain joins TRBV28 and TRBJ1-3, with D unclear. The length of the CDR3 is 11 residues. Trimming shortened V by 10 bases and J by 3 bases, and 7 bases separated the two germline ends. Germline assignment: CDR1 MDHEN and CDR2 SYDVKM. CDR3 in amino acids: CAIRGGNTIYF. The CDR3, as DNA: TGTGCCATCCGAGGTGGAAACACCATATATTTT.

The rearrangement joins TRBV30 to TRBJ2-7, with a possible D match to TRBD2 (5 bases). Germline CDR1 is GTSNPN and CDR2 is SVGIG (reference sequence). The V end lost 0 bases, the J end lost 5 bases, and 17 bases lay between the germline ends. CDR3 size: 15 residues. The CDR3 DNA is TGTGCCTGGAGTGTACGGCGGGCACCAGCCGACGAGCAGTACTTC. It is translated as CAWSVRRAPADEQYF. The whole variable domain, filled in from reference TRBV30 and TRBJ2-7, reads SQTIHQWPATLVQPVGSPLSLECTVEGTSNPNLYWYRQAAGRGLQLLFYSVGIGQISSEVPQNLSASRPQDRQFILSSKKLLLSDSGFYLCAWSVRRAPADEQYFGPGTRLTVT.

The chain recombines TRBV7-9 with TRBJ2-4; TRBD1 is a possible D gene (7 bases). The CDR3 is made up of 14 amino acids. V was cut by 5 bases and J by 11 bases, with 19 bases left in between. Germline loops: CDR1 SEHNR, CDR2 FQNEAQ (reference sequence). CDR3 coding DNA: TGTGCCAGCAGCCCCCGCGGAGGGGGCGTTTTTCAGTACTTC. Translation: CASSPRGGGVFQYF.

This clone appeared a single time. This chain joins TRBV4-2 and TRBJ2-1, with D hard to call. V was clipped by 8 bases and J by 4 bases, with 12 bases between them. CDR1 is LGHNA and CDR2 is YNFKEQ in the germline V gene. CDR3 size: 13 residues. CDR3 amino acids: CASARLPYNEQFF. The CDR3 DNA follows: TGTGCCAGCGCCCGACTCCCATACAATGAGCAGTTCTTC.

The rearrangement links TRBV14 to TRBJ2-3, with 12 bases lining up with TRBD2. With 5 bases clipped from V and 4 bases from J, the junction kept 7 bases outside the gene matches. Germline CDR1 reads SGHDN; CDR2 reads FVKESK. The CDR3 length is 16 residues. The CDR3: CASSGLLAGGPDTQYF. The CDR3 DNA reads as TGTGCCAGCAGCGGATTACTAGCGGGAGGCCCAGATACGCAGTATTTT.